This T cell receptor beta chain was sequenced in a study of read filtering for tumor transcriptome and immune sequencing. Study-wide context: Mean patient age was around 66 years, range about 47 to 90; 17 male, more than 11 female. By R-ISS, stages I, II and III held approximately 8, 16 and 7 patients.

This clonotype has ten or more counts. This library used roughly 430 ng RNA and molecular barcoded adaptors spanning alpha/delta and beta/gamma chains. TCRdb analysed the reads with MiXCR anew, one entry per CDR3 protein. The table lists about 39,000 distinct CDR3 sequences, 14% of them singletons. V lost 4 bases, J lost 2 bases, and 20 bases lay in between. This CDR3 has 17 amino acids. Looked up from germline, CDR1 is SGHAT and CDR2 is FQNNGV. This rearrangement joins TRBV11-2 to TRBJ1-2; D may be TRBD1 (6 bases). The clonotype was recovered from a donor aged 40 or older with multiple myeloma. The sequenced material came from a population of CD138-negative cells sorted from bone marrow. The CDR3 region is CASSSHFNNRVNYGYTF. CDR3 in DNA: TGTGCCAGCAGCTCACACTTTAATAACAGGGTCAACTATGGCTACACCTTC.